A single sample is the source of the 8 T cell receptor beta chains below, sequenced in a study of cytomegalovirus exposure and HLA in healthy donors. The PCR had 60 Vbeta and 13 Jbeta primers. Here immunoSEQ multiplex PCR was the method, and the copy in TCRdb shows in-frame clones only, minus some. The data show 210,000 or so clones, roughly 73% seen once. The sequencing sample was made of PBMCs. These receptor sequences come from a boy aged 5-17 years in good health and CMV-seronegative.

V and J are TRBV6-5 and TRBJ2-1, with 7 positions matching TRBD2. Germline values: CDR1 MNHEY, CDR2 SVGAGI. The CDR3 runs 15 residues. J lost 1 base, V lost 6 bases, and 6 bases had no gene match. The CDR3 region is CASRGGSGSYNEQFF. As DNA, the CDR3 is TGTGCCAGCAGGGGAGGGTCCGGGTCCTACAATGAGCAGTTCTTC.

This chain uses TRBV30 with TRBJ1-2; D is undetermined. CDR1 GTSNPN and CDR2 SVGIG come from the germline V gene (reference sequence). The V gene lost 3 bases and the J gene lost 5 bases, with 16 bases spanning the gap. CDR3 size: 14 residues. In nucleotides, the CDR3 is TGTGCCTGGAGGGGAGCGGGAATAGTATATGGCTACACCTTC. Encoded protein: CAWRGAGIVYGYTF.

The V call is TRBV6-5, the J call TRBJ1-3; D gene unclear. Germline CDR1 reads MNHEY; CDR2 reads SVGAGI. The germline V and J ends were trimmed by 0 bases and 2 bases, with 8 bases remaining between them. This CDR3 contains 15 residues. CDR3 protein: CASSYSGRAGNTIYF. CDR3 DNA: TGTGCCAGCAGTTACTCGGGCAGAGCTGGAAACACCATATATTTT.

V gene TRBV2 combines with J gene TRBJ2-7; D may be TRBD1 (6 bases). The germline V and J ends were trimmed by 5 bases and 2 bases, with 10 bases remaining between them. There are 13 residues in the CDR3. Germline V gene data show CDR1 as SNHLY and CDR2 as FYNNEI. The CDR3 reads CASSRDTTYEQYF. In DNA, the CDR3 is TGTGCCAGCAGTAGGGACACTACCTACGAGCAGTACTTC.

This chain links TRBV15 with TRBJ2-5; D might be TRBD2 (5 bases). From germline, CDR1 is LNHNV and CDR2 YYDKDF (reference sequence). V was cut by 3 bases and J by 5 bases, with 13 bases left in between. CDR3 size: 14 residues. CDR3 loop: CATSRYRSGETQYF. CDR3 nucleotides: TGTGCCACCAGCAGGTACCGGTCGGGGGAGACCCAGTACTTC.

V usage is TRBV27 and J usage is TRBJ2-5; 7 bases line up with TRBD1. The junction had 3 bases not matched to a gene; V was cut back by 3 bases and J by 2 bases. Per the germline V gene, CDR1 is MNHEY and CDR2 is SMNVEV (reference sequence). CDR3 size: 14 residues. The CDR3 nucleotides are TGTGCCAGCAGTTTCACAGGGGATCAAGAGACCCAGTACTTC. This encodes CASSFTGDQETQYF.

V and J are TRBV29-1 and TRBJ2-5; 8 bases map to TRBD2. The DNA end lines up better with TRBJ2-7; the J call may be wrong. The CDR3 totals 13 residues. Germline CDR1 and CDR2: SQVTM and ANQGSEA. CDR3 loop: CSVEGREDDEQYF. The DNA of the CDR3 is TGCAGCGTTGAGGGGCGGGAGGACGACGAGCAGTACTTC.

This clone was seen a few times. The J gene is TRBJ1-1, the V gene TRBV2; D is ambiguous. V gave up 8 bases and J gave up 5 bases, with 6 bases separating them. The CDR3 length is 10 residues. Germline CDR1 is SNHLY and CDR2 is FYNNEI. CDR3: CASRYTEAFF. The CDR3, as DNA: TGTGCCAGCCGGTATACTGAAGCTTTCTTT.